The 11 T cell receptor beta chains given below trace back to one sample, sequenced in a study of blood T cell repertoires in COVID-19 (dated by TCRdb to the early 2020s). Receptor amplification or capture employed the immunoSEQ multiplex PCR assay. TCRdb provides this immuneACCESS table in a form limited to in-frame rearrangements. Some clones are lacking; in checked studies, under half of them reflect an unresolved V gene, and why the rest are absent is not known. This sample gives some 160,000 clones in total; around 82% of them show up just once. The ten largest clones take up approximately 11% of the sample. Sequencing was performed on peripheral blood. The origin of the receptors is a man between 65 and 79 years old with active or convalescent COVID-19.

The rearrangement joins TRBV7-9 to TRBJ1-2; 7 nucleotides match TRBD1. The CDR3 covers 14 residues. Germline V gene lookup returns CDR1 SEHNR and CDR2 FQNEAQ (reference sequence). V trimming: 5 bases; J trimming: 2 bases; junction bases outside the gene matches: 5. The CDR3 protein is CASSPGQINYGYTF. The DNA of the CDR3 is TGTGCCAGCAGCCCGGGACAGATAAACTATGGCTACACCTTC.

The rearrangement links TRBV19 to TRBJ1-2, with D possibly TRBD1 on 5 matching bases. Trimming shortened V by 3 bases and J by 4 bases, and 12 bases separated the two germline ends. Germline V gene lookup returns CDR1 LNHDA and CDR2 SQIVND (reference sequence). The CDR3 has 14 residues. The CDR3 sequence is CASSIGGYVYGYTF. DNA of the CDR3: TGTGCCAGTAGTATTGGGGGGTACGTCTATGGCTACACCTTC.

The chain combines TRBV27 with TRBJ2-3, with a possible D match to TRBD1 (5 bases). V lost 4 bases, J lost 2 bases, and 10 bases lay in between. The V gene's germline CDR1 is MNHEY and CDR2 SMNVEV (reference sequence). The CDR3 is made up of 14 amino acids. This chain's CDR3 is CASSSDRHTDTQYF. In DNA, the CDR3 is TGTGCCAGCAGTTCAGACAGACACACAGATACGCAGTATTTT.

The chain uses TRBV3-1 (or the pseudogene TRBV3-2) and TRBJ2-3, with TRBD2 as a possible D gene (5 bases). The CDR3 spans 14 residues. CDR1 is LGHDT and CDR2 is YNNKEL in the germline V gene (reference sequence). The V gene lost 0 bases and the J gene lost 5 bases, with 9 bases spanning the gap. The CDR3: CASSQDFGVDTQYF. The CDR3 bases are TGTGCCAGCAGCCAAGATTTCGGGGTAGATACGCAGTATTTT.

The CDR3 DNA is TGTGCCAGCAGCTTACCGGCGGGTCTGACCCTAGAGGAGCAGTACTTC. Protein sequence: CASSLPAGLTLEEQYF. V and J are TRBV7-2 and TRBJ2-7; D possibly corresponds to TRBD2 (5 bases). Per germline, CDR1 SGHTA and CDR2 FQGNSA. This CDR3 region has 16 residues. The ends were cut back, 2 bases at V and 7 bases at J, with 21 bases in the middle.

This CDR3 reads CASSLGGRGTGYTF. The CDR3 region has the DNA TGTGCCAGCAGCTTAGGTGGCAGGGGGACCGGCTACACCTTC. The chain has TRBV7-9 and TRBJ1-2; 7 bases align to TRBD1. Losses at the gene ends were 1 base for V and 8 bases for J; bases not matched to a gene: 7. This CDR3 contains 14 residues. Germline V lookup: CDR1 SEHNR, CDR2 FQNEAQ (reference sequence). Full variable domain (remainder filled in from reference TRBV7-9 and TRBJ1-2): DTGVSQNPRHKITKRGQNVTFRCDPISEHNRLYWYRQTLGQGPEFLTYFQNEAQLEKSRLLSDRFSAERPKGSFSTLEIQRTEQGDSAMYLCASSLGGRGTGYTFGSGTRLTVV.

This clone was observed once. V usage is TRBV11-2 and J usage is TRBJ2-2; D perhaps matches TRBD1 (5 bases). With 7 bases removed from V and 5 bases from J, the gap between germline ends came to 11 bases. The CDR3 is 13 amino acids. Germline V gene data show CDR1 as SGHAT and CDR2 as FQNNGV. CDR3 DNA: TGTGCCAGCATCTCCCCAGGGACCGGGGAGCTGTTTTTT. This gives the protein CASISPGTGELFF.

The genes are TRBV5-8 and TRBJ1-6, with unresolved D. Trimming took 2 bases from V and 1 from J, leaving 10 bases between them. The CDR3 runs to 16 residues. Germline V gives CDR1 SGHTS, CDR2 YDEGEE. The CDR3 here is CASSLYPGSYNSPLHF. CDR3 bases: TGTGCCAGCAGCTTATATCCCGGGTCCTATAATTCACCCCTCCACTTT.

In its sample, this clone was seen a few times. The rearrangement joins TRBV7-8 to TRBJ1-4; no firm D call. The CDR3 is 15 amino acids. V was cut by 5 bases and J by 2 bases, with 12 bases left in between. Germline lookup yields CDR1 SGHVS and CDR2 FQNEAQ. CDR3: CASSRERATNEKLFF. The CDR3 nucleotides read TGTGCCAGCAGCCGAGAGAGGGCCACTAATGAAAAACTGTTTTTT.

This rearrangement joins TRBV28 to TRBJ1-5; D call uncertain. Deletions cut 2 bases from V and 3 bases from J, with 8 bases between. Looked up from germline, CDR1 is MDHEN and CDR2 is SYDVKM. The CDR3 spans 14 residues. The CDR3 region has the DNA TGTGCCAGCAGTTTAGGAGGGCCCAATCAGCCCCAGCATTTT. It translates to CASSLGGPNQPQHF.

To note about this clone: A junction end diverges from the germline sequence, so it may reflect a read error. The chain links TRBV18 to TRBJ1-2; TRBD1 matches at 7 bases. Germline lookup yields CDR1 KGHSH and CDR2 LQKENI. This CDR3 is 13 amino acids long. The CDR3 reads CASSPQGSQGYTF. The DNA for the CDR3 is TGTGCCAGCTCGCCACAGGGGTCCCAGGGCTACACCTTC. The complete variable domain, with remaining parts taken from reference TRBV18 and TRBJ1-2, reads NAGVMQNPRHLVRRRGQEARLRCSPMKGHSHVYWYRQLPEEGLKFMVYLQKENIIDESGMPKERFSAEFPKEGPSILRIQQVVRGDSAAYFCASSPQGSQGYTFGSGTRLTVV.